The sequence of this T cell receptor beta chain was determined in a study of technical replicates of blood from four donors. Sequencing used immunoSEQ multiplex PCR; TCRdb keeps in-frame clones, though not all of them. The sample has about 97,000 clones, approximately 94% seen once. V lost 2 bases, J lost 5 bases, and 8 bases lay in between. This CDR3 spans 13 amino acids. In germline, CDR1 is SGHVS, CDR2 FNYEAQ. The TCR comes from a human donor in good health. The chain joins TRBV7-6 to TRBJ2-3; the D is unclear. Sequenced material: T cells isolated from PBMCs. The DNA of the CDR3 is TGTGCCAGCAGCTTATCCCGACTAGATACGCAGTATTTT. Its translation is CASSLSRLDTQYF.